A single T cell receptor (beta chain) is shown here with its context. Clones were read by immunoSEQ multiplex PCR, and TCRdb kept only the in-frame ones, dropping some. The table records 54,000 or so clones, about 94% of them present only once. This CDR3 is built from 13 residues. V lost 6 bases and J lost 2; bases outside the gene matches: 2. Germline CDR1 reads MGHDK; CDR2 reads SYGVNS. This sample is drawn from a study of T cell changes during pregnancy in multiple sclerosis. This TCR came from a female donor with multiple sclerosis, enrolled in a pregnancy study. This chain joins TRBV25-1 and TRBJ2-7, with TRBD1 matching 9 bases. The input for sequencing was CD4+ T cells from peripheral blood mononuclear cells, taken before pregnancy. The CDR3 protein is CASRRTGAYEQYF. The CDR3 DNA follows: TGTGCCAGCAGGCGGACAGGGGCCTACGAGCAGTACTTC.